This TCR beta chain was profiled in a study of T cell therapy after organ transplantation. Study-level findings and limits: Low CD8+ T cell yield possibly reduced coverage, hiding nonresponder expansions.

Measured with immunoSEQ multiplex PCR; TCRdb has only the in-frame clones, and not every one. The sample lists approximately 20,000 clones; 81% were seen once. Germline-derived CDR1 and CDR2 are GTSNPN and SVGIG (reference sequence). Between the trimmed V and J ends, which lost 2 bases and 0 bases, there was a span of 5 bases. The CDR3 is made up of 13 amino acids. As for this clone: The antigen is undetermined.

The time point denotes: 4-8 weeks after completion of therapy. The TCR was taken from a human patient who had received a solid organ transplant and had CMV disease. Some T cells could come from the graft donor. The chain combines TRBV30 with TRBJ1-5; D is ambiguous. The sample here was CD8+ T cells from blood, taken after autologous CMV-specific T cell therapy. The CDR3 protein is CAWSRSSNQPQHF. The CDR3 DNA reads TGTGCCTGGAGTCGTAGTAGCAATCAGCCCCAGCATTTT.